This T cell receptor beta chain comes out of a study of tumor-infiltrating lymphocytes in oesophageal squamous cell carcinoma. TCRdb reprocessed the PCR reads via MiXCR and lists one record per CDR3 protein. The sample yields some 15,000 distinct CDR3 sequences, around 40% seen once. This clonotype occurred many times. Sequenced input: blood. The sequence was obtained from a female donor with esophageal squamous cell carcinoma.

This CDR3 reads CASRLVPGELFF. CDR3 DNA sequence: TGCGCCAGTCGACTAGTTCCCGGGGAGCTGTTTTTT. The chain has TRBV10-2 and TRBJ2-2; tentative D call: TRBD2 (6 bases). The CDR3 contains 12 residues. Germline V gene lookup returns CDR1 WSHSY and CDR2 SAAADI. V dropped 9 bases and J dropped 6 bases, with 11 bases sitting between them.